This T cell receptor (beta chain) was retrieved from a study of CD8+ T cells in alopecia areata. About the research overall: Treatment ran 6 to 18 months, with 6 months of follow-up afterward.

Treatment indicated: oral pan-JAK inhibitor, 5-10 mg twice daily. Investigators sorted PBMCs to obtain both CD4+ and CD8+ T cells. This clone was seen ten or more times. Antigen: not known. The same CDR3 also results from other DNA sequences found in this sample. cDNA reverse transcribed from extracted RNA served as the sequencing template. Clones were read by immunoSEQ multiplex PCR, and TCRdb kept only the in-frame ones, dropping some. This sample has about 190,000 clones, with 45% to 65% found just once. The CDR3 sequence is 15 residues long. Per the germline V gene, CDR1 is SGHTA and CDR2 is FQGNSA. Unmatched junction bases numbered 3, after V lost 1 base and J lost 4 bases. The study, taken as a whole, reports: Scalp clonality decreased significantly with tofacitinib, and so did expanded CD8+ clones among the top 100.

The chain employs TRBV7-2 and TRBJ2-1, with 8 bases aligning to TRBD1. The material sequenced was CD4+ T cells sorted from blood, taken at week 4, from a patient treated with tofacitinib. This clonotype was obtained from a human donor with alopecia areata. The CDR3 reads CASSLGTGRYNEQFF. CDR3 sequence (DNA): TGTGCCAGCAGCTTAGGGACAGGGAGGTACAATGAGCAGTTCTTC.